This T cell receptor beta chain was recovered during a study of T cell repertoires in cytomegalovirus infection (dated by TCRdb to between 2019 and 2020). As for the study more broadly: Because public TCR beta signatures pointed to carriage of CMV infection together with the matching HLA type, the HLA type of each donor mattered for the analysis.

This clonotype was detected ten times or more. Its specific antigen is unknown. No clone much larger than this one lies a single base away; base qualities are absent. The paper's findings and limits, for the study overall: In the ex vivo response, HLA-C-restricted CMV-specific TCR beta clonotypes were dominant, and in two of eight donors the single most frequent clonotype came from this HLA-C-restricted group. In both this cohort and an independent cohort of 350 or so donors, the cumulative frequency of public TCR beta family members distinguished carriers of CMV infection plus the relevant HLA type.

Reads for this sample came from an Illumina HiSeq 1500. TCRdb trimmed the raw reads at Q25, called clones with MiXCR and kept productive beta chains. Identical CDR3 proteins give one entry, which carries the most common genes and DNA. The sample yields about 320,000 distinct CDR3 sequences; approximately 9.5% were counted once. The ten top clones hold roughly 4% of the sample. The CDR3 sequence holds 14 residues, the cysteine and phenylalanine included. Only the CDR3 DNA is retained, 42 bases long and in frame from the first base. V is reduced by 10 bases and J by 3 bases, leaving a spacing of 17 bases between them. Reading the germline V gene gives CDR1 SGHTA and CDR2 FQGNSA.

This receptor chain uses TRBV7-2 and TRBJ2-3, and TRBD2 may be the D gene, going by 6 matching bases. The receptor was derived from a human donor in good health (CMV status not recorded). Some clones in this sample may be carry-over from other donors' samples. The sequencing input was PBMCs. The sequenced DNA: TGTGCCACCCCGAGTTTGGAGGGAACAGATACGCAGTATTTT. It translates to CATPSLEGTDTQYF.